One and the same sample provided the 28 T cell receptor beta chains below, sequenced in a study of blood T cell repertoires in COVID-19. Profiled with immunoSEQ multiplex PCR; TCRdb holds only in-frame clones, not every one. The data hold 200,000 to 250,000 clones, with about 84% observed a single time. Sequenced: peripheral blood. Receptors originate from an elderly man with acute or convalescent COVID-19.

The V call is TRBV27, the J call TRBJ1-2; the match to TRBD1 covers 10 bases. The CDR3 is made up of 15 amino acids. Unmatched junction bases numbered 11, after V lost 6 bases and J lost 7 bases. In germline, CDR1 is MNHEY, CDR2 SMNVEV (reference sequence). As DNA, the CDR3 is TGTGCCAGCAGCGCCCGGGACAGGGGAGTGCGTGGCTACACCTTC. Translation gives CASSARDRGVRGYTF.

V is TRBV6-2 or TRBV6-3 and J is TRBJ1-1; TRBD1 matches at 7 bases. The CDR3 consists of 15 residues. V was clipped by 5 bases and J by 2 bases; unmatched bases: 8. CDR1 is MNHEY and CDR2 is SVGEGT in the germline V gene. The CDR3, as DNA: TGTGCCAGCAGTAGCAGACAGGGCGTAAACACTGAAGCTTTCTTT. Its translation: CASSSRQGVNTEAFF.

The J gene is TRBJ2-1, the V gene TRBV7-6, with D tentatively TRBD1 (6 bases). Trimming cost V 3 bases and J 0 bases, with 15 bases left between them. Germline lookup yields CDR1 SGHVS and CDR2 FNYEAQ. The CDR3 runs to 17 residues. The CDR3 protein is CASSFWGQGSSYNEQFF. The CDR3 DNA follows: TGTGCCAGCAGCTTTTGGGGGCAGGGAAGCTCCTACAATGAGCAGTTCTTC.

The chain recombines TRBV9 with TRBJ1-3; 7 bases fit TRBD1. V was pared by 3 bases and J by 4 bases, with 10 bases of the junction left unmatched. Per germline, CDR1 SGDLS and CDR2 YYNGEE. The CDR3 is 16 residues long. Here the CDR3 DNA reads TGTGCCAGCAGCGAAGCGGCACAGGGGTCCGGAAACACCATATATTTT. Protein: CASSEAAQGSGNTIYF.

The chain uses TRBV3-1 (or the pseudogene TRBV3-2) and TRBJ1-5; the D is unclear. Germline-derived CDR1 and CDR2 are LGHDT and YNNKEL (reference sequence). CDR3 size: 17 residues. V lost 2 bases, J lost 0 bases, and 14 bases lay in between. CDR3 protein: CASSQNPTVYSNQPQHF. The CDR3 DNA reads TGTGCCAGCAGCCAAAACCCCACAGTCTATAGCAATCAGCCCCAGCATTTT.

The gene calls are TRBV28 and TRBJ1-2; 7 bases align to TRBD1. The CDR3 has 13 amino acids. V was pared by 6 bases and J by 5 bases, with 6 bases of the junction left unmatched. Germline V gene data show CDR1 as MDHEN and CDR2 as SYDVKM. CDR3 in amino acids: CASSSTGIYGYTF. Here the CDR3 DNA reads TGTGCCAGCAGCTCGACAGGGATTTATGGCTACACCTTC.

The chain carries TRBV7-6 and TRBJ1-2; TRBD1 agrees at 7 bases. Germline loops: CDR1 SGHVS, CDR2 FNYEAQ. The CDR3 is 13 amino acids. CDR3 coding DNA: TGTGTCCAGAAAAGGCAGGGGGACTATGGCTACACCTTC. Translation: CVQKRQGDYGYTF. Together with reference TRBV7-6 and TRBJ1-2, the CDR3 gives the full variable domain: GAGVSQSPRYKVTKRGQDVALRCDPISGHVSLYWYRQALGQGPEFLTYFNYEAQQDKSGLPNDRFSAERPEGSISTLTIQRTEQRDSAMYRCVQKRQGDYGYTFGSGTRLTVV.

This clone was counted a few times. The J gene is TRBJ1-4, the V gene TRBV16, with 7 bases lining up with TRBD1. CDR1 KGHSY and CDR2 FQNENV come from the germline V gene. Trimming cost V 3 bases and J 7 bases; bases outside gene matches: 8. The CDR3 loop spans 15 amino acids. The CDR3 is CASSQAGGSGEKLFF. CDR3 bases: TGTGCCAGCAGCCAGGCAGGGGGATCTGGTGAAAAACTGTTTTTT.

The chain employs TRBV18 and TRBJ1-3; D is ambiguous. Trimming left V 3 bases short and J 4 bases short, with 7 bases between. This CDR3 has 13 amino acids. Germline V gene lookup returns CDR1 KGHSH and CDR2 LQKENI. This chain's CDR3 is CASSPSEGNTIYF. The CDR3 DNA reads TGTGCCAGCTCACCCAGCGAAGGAAACACCATATATTTT.

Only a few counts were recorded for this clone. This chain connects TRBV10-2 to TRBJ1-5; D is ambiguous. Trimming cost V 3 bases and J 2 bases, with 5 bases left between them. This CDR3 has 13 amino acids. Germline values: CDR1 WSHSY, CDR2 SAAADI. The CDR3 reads CASSDNGNQPQHF. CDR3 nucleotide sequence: TGCGCCAGCAGTGACAATGGCAATCAGCCCCAGCATTTT.

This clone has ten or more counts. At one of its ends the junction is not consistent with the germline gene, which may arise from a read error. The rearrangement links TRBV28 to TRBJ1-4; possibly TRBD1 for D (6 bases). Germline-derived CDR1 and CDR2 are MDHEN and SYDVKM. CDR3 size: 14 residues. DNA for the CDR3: TGTGCCAGCAGTGGGGGCCCGCCTAAGGAAAAACTGTTTTTT. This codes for CASSGGPPKEKLFF.

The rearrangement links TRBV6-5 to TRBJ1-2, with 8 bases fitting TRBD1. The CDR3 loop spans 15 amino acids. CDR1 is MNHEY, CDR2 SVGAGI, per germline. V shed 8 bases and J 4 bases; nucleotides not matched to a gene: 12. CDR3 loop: CASSTFRQGPYGYTF. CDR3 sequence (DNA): TGTGCCAGCTCTACTTTCCGACAGGGGCCCTATGGCTACACCTTC.

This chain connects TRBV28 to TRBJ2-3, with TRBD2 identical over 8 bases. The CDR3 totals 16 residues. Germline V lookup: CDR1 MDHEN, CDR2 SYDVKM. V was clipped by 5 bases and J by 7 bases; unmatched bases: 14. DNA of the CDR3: TGTGCCAGCAGTGCCCCCCGGAGCGGGAGAAGGCATACGCAGTATTTT. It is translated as CASSAPRSGRRHTQYF.

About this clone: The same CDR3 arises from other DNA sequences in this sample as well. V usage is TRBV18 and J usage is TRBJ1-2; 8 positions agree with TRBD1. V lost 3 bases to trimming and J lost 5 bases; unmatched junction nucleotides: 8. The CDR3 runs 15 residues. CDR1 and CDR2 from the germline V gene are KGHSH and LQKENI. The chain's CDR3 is CASSPPDRDGYGYTF. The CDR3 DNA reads TGTGCCAGCTCACCCCCGGACAGGGATGGGTATGGCTACACCTTC.

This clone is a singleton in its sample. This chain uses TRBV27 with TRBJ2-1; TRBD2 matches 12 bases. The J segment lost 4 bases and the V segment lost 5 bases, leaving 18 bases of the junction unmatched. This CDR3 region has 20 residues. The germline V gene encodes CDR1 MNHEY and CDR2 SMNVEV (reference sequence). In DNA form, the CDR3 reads TGTGCCAGCAGTCACCTACCGATTTCGACTAGCGGGGGACCTTACAATGAGCAGTTCTTC. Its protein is CASSHLPISTSGGPYNEQFF.

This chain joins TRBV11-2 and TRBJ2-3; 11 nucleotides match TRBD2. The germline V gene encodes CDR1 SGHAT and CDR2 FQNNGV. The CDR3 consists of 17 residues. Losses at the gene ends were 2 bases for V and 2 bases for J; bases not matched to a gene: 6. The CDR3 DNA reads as TGTGCCAGCAGCTTAAGCGGTAGCGGGGGGGTCACAGATACGCAGTATTTT. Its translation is CASSLSGSGGVTDTQYF.

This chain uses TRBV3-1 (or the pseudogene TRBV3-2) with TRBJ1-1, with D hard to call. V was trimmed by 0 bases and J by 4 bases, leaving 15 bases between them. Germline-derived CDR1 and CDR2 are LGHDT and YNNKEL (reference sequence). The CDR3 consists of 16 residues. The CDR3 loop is CASSQEKPLSGTEAFF. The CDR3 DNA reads TGTGCCAGCAGCCAAGAAAAACCCCTATCGGGCACTGAAGCTTTCTTT.

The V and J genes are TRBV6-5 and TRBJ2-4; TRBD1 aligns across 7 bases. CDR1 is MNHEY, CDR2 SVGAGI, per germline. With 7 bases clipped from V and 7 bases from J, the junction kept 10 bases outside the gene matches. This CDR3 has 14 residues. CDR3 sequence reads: CASISGTESNIQYF. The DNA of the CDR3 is TGTGCCAGCATATCCGGGACAGAGAGTAACATTCAGTACTTC.

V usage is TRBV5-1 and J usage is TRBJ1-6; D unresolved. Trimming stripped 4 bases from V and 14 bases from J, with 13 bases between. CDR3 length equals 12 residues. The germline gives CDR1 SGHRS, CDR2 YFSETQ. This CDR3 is CASSPIGETLHF. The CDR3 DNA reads TGCGCCAGCAGCCCCATAGGAGAAACCCTCCACTTT.

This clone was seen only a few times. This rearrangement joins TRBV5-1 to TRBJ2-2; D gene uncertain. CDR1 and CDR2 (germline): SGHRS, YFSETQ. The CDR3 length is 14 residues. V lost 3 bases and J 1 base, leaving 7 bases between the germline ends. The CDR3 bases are TGCGCCAGCAGCTCCGCAGGGAACACCGGGGAGCTGTTTTTT. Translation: CASSSAGNTGELFF.

The CDR3 sequence: CASRGGRGPPRGTEAFF. In DNA, the CDR3 is TGTGCCAGCAGGGGGGGACGAGGACCCCCCCGGGGGACTGAAGCTTTCTTT. This sequence joins TRBV28 and TRBJ1-1; TRBD1 is a possible D gene (5 bases). This CDR3 contains 17 residues. Trimming cost V 6 bases and J 5 bases, with 25 bases left between them. Germline V lookup: CDR1 MDHEN, CDR2 SYDVKM. Using reference TRBV28 and TRBJ1-1 for the parts outside the CDR3, the full variable domain is DVKVTQSSRYLVKRTGEKVFLECVQDMDHENMFWYRQDPGLGLRLIYFSYDVKMKEKGDIPEGYSVSREKKERFSLILESASTNQTSMYLCASRGGRGPPRGTEAFFGQGTRLTVV.

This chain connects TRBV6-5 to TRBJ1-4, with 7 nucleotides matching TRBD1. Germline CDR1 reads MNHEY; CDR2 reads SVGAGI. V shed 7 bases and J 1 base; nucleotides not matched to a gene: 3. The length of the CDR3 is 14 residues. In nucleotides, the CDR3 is TGTGCCAGCAAAGGGGGCGGAACTAATGAAAAACTGTTTTTT. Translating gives CASKGGGTNEKLFF.

The CDR3 loop reads CASSQTGYNQPQHF. The DNA for the CDR3 is TGTGCCAGCAGTCAGACAGGGTACAATCAGCCCCAGCATTTT. The J gene is TRBJ1-5, the V gene TRBV25-1; 7 bases align to TRBD1. The CDR3 has 14 amino acids. V trimming: 5 bases; J trimming: 3 bases; junction bases outside the gene matches: 4. Germline loops: CDR1 MGHDK, CDR2 SYGVNS.

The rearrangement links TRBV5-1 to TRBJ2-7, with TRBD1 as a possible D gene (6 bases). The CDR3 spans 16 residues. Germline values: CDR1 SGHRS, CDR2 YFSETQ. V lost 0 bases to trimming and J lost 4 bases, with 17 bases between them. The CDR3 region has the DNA TGCGCCAGCAGCTTGGTTGGGGGCGGGTTGTTTTACGAGCAGTACTTC. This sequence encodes CASSLVGGGLFYEQYF.

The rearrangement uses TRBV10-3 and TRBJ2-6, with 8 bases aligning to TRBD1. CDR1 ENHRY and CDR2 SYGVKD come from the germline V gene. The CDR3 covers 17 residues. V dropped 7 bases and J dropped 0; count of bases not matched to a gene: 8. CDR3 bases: TGTGCCATCACCGGACAGGGAAACCACTCTGGGGCCAACGTCCTGACTTTC. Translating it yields CAITGQGNHSGANVLTF.

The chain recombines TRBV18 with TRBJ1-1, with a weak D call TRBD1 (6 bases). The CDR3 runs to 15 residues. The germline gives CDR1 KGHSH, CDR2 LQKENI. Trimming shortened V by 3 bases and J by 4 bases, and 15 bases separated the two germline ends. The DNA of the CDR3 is TGTGCCAGCTCACCGTTACAGGGACGGAGCACTGAAGCTTTCTTT. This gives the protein CASSPLQGRSTEAFF.

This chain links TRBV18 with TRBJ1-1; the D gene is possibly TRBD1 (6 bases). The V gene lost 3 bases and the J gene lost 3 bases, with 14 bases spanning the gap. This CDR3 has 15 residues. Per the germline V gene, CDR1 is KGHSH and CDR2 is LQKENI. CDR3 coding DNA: TGTGCCAGCTCACCGGACAGAGTAGGGGACACTGAAGCTTTCTTT. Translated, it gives CASSPDRVGDTEAFF.

CDR3 DNA: TGCGCCAGCACCCCGAGGACAGGGGGCTCGGAAAAACTGTTTTTT. Translation: CASTPRTGGSEKLFF. This chain joins TRBV5-1 and TRBJ1-4; 11 positions match TRBD1. The ends lost 6 bases at V and 8 bases at J; junction bases unmatched: 9. The CDR3 consists of 15 residues. CDR1 is SGHRS, CDR2 YFSETQ, per germline.